Presented here are 13 T cell receptor beta chains from one specimen sequenced in a study of T cell repertoires in cytomegalovirus infection. A single record per CDR3 protein comes from TCRdb applying MiXCR to the reads. The repertoire holds about 310,000 distinct CDR3 sequences, with around 25% as singletons. For these receptors, no antigen is known. The sample was cultured PBMCs, taken from culture after CMV antigen stimulation. The receptor set was obtained from a human donor in good health (CMV status not recorded). Some clones in this sample may be carry-over from other donors' samples.

V usage is TRBV9 and J usage is TRBJ2-3; D ambiguous. There are 14 residues in the CDR3. Germline CDR1 and CDR2: SGDLS and YYNGEE. V lost 4 bases and J 2 bases, leaving 11 bases between the germline ends. This CDR3 is CASSPAAFTDTQYF. The CDR3 DNA is TGTGCCAGCAGCCCCGCTGCGTTCACAGATACGCAGTATTTT.

This rearrangement joins TRBV11-2 to TRBJ2-2; D perhaps matches TRBD2 (6 bases). The germline V and J ends were trimmed by 5 bases and 5 bases, with 18 bases remaining between them. Germline V CDR1 and CDR2: SGHAT, FQNNGV. The CDR3 is made up of 16 amino acids. For the CDR3, the DNA is TGTGCCAGCAGCCTCGGTCGGGGGAGATATACCGGGGAGCTGTTTTTT. Its translation: CASSLGRGRYTGELFF.

In this sample, this clonotype turned up a few times. CDR3 residues: CASHASSSYNSPLHF. The CDR3 DNA sequence: TGTGCCAGCCATGCGTCTAGCTCCTATAATTCACCCCTCCACTTT. J is TRBJ1-6 and V is TRBV2, with unresolved D. The germline CDR1 and CDR2 sequences are SNHLY and FYNNEI. The CDR3 has 15 amino acids. The germline V and J ends were trimmed by 8 bases and 0 bases, with 11 bases remaining between them.

The V gene is TRBV7-2, the J gene TRBJ2-3; D might be TRBD1 (5 bases). This CDR3 contains 16 residues. CDR1 and CDR2 from the germline V gene are SGHTA and FQGNSA. V gave up 1 base and J gave up 4 bases, with 15 bases separating them. CDR3 in amino acids: CASSLGRTFLADTQYF. CDR3 sequence (DNA): TGTGCCAGCAGCTTAGGAAGGACATTCCTCGCAGATACGCAGTATTTT.

The rearrangement uses TRBV24-1 and TRBJ2-3; D might be TRBD1 (6 bases). This CDR3 has 16 residues. V was trimmed by 5 bases and J by 3 bases, leaving 17 bases between them. Germline CDR1 KGHDR, CDR2 SFDVKD. The CDR3, as DNA: TGTGCCACCAGTGCTCCGACAGGCTTTGGGACAGATACGCAGTATTTT. Its translation: CATSAPTGFGTDTQYF.

In this sample, this clonotype turned up a few times. The V gene is TRBV7-9, the J gene TRBJ2-7, with D possibly being TRBD2 (6 bases). This CDR3 is built from 13 residues. Trimming removed 1 base at V and 2 bases at J, with 6 bases between. Germline loops: CDR1 SEHNR, CDR2 FQNEAQ (reference sequence). This CDR3 reads CASSLGTTYEQYV. The CDR3 DNA reads TGTGCCAGCAGCTTAGGGACTACCTACGAGCAGTACGTC.

The V and J genes are TRBV19 and TRBJ2-7, with D perhaps given as TRBD1 or TRBD2 (5 bases each). The length of the CDR3 is 14 residues. CDR1 and CDR2 from the germline V gene are LNHDA and SQIVND (reference sequence). The V gene lost 5 bases and the J gene lost 4 bases, with 15 bases spanning the gap. The CDR3 coding sequence is TGTGCCAGTAGTGCAGCCGGGACCCCTTACGAGCAGTACGTC. It yields the protein CASSAAGTPYEQYV.

This clonotype has a count of ten or more. The genes are TRBV7-2 and TRBJ2-7; 11 bases fit TRBD1. Trimming removed 1 base from V and 4 bases from J; junction bases left unmatched: 9. Per germline, CDR1 SGHTA and CDR2 FQGNSA. The CDR3 is made up of 17 amino acids. The CDR3, as DNA: TGTGCCAGCAGCTTAGGGTTCGGACAGGGGGCCCCGTACGAGCAGTACTTC. It specifies CASSLGFGQGAPYEQYF.

V and J are TRBV12-3 or TRBV12-4 and TRBJ2-1; D possibly matches TRBD1 or TRBD2 (5 bases each). The CDR3 is 12 amino acids. Trimming shortened V by 7 bases and J by 7 bases, and 11 bases separated the two germline ends. CDR3 residues: CASNLWGNEQFF. As DNA, the CDR3 is TGTGCCAGCAACCTATGGGGGAATGAGCAGTTCTTC.

The chain uses TRBV20-1 and TRBJ2-1; 10 positions match TRBD2. There are 14 residues in the CDR3. V lost 3 bases to trimming and J lost 8 bases; unmatched junction nucleotides: 7. The germline V gene encodes CDR1 DFQATT and CDR2 SNEGSKA (reference sequence). CDR3 nucleotide sequence: TGCAGTGCTAGTCTCAGCGGGAGGGGCGATGAGCAGTTCTTC. This gives the protein CSASLSGRGDEQFF.

This clonotype was found many times. One end of the junction varies from germline; a read error may be responsible. V is TRBV7-2 and J is TRBJ2-7, with TRBD2 as a possible D gene (6 bases). The germline CDR1 and CDR2 sequences are SGHTA and FQGNSA. The CDR3 is made up of 12 amino acids. DNA of the CDR3: TGTGCCAGCAGTTTAGTTCGGGGGGAGCAGTACTTC. Protein sequence: CASSLVRGEQYF.

This sequence joins TRBV19 and TRBJ2-2, with TRBD2 matching over 11 bases. The CDR3 sequence is 16 residues long. Germline CDR1 LNHDA, CDR2 SQIVND (reference sequence). J lost 4 bases, V lost 4 bases, and 5 bases had no gene match. In DNA, the CDR3 is TGTGCCAGTAGTAAAACTAGCGGGAGAGTCACCGGGGAGCTGTTTTTT. Translation: CASSKTSGRVTGELFF. Full variable domain (outside the CDR3, taken from reference TRBV19 and TRBJ2-2): DGGITQSPKYLFRKEGQNVTLSCEQNLNHDAMYWYRQDPGQGLRLIYYSQIVNDFQKGDIAEGYSVSREKKESFPLTVTSAQKNPTAFYLCASSKTSGRVTGELFFGEGSRLTVL.

This chain connects TRBV9 to TRBJ2-3, with D perhaps TRBD1 (5 bases). CDR1 is SGDLS and CDR2 is YYNGEE in the germline V gene. The CDR3 sequence is 17 residues long. V lost 0 bases, J lost 1 base, and 15 bases lay in between. Written as DNA, the CDR3 is TGTGCCAGCAGCGTAGAAGGGGCCCAGGCTCGCACAGATACGCAGTATTTT. The encoded protein is CASSVEGAQARTDTQYF.